The entry below gives a single T cell receptor beta chain sequence along with its context. The clone's antigen remains unknown. Base qualities are missing; no much larger clone stands one base away. The data were obtained in a study of control samples from healthy donors and cancer patients (TCRdb year 2020). Libraries were prepared through the immunoSEQ multiplex PCR assay. TCRdb provides this immuneACCESS table in a form limited to in-frame rearrangements. Some clones are lacking; in checked studies, under half of them reflect an unresolved V gene, and why the rest are absent is not known. Present in this sample are 150,000 or so clones, 88% of which were seen just once. The top ten hold approximately 1.7% of the sample. The germline V gene encodes CDR1 SGHDN and CDR2 FVKESK. The CDR3 covers 15 residues, taking in both the cysteine and the phenylalanine. The read is trimmed to its CDR3 DNA, 45 bases read in frame from base 1. V and J are truncated by 2 bases and 5 bases respectively, leaving an intervening sequence of 15 bases.

The source of this sequence is a young man in good health. The V gene is TRBV14 and the J gene is TRBJ1-2, with no D gene named confidently. Material: blood. The sequenced DNA: TGTGCCAGCAGCCAATCGTGGACGGTGGGGTATGGCTACACCTTC. This codes for CASSQSWTVGYGYTF.